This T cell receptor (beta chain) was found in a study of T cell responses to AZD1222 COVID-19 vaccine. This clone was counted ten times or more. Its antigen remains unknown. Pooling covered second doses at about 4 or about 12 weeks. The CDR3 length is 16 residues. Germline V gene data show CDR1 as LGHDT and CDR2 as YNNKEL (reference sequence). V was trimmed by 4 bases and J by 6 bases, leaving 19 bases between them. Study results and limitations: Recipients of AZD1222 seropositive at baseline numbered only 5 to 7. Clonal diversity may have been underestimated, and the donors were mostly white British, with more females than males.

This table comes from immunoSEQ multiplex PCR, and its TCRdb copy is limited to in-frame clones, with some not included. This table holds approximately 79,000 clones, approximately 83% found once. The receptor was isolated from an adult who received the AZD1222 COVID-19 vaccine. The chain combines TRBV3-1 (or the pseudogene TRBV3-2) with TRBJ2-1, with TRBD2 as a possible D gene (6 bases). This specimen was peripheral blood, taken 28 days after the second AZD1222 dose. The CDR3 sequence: CASSPLRTMGGNEQFF. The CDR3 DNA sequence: TGTGCCAGCAGCCCCCTACGGACAATGGGGGGCAATGAGCAGTTCTTC.